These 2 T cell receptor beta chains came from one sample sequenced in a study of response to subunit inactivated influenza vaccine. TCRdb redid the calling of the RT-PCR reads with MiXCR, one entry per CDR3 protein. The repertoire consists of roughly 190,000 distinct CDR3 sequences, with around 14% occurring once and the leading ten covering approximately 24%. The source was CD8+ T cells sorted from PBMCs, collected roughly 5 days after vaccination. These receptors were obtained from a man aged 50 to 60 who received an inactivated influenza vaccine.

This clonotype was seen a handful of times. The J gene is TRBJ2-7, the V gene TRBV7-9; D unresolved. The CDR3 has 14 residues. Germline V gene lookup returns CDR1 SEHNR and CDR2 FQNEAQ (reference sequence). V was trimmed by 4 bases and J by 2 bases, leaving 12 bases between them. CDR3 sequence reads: CASSSPGGAYEQYF. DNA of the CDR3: TGTGCCAGCAGCTCGCCGGGCGGTGCCTACGAGCAGTACTTC.

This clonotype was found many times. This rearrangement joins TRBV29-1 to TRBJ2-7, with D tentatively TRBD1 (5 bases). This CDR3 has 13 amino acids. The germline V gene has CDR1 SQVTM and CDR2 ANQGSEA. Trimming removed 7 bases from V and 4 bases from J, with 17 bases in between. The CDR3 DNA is TGCAGCGGCGTCACAGGTCCCGGTTACGAGCAGTACTTC. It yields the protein CSGVTGPGYEQYF.